The 7 T cell receptor beta chains below all came from one sample that was sequenced in a study of blood T cell repertoires in COVID-19. Measured with immunoSEQ multiplex PCR; TCRdb has only the in-frame clones, and not every one. The data contain almost 250,000 clones, 85% to 90% of them seen just once; the ten biggest clones take up more than 3.5%. The sequenced sample consisted of PBMCs or T cells enriched from blood (not recorded which). Source of these receptors: a woman aged 30 to 39 who had recovered from COVID-19.

A note on this clone: Other DNA sequences of this sample code for an identical CDR3. J is TRBJ1-5 and V is TRBV4-3; D call uncertain. Trimming pared 3 bases from V and 2 bases from J, leaving 5 bases between. The CDR3 length is 13 residues. In germline, CDR1 is LGHNA, CDR2 YSLEER. CDR3 region: CASSQAGNQPQHF. The CDR3 DNA is TGCGCCAGCAGCCAGGCAGGCAATCAGCCCCAGCATTTT.

V gene TRBV6-2 or TRBV6-3 combines with J gene TRBJ1-5, with a weak D call TRBD1 (6 bases). Trimming pared 5 bases from V and 5 bases from J, leaving 10 bases between. CDR1 is MNHEY and CDR2 is SVGEGT in the germline V gene. The CDR3 has 13 residues. The CDR3 coding sequence is TGTGCCAGCAGTCGACAGGCCCATCAGCCCCAGCATTTT. It is translated as CASSRQAHQPQHF.

The chain uses TRBV27 and TRBJ2-3; 8 positions match TRBD2. The V gene end was trimmed by 1 base and the J gene end by 2 bases; junction bases not matched to a gene: 8. There are 17 residues in the CDR3. Germline CDR1 and CDR2: MNHEY and SMNVEV (reference sequence). Here the CDR3 reads CASSLYGRARSTDTQYF. The DNA of the CDR3 is TGTGCCAGCAGTTTATACGGGAGGGCTCGATCCACAGATACGCAGTATTTT.

The J gene is TRBJ1-5, the V gene TRBV2; 7 nucleotides match TRBD1. V lost 6 bases, J lost 7 bases, and 9 bases stayed unmatched. CDR1 is SNHLY and CDR2 is FYNNEI in the germline V gene. This CDR3 is built from 14 residues. The CDR3 spells CASRETGNGQPQHF. The DNA of the CDR3 is TGTGCCAGCAGGGAGACAGGGAATGGCCAGCCCCAGCATTTT.

The chain joins TRBV11-2 to TRBJ1-2; TRBD1 matches 7 bases. After removal of 4 bases from V and 4 bases from J, the junction contained 6 bases not matched to a gene. Germline lookup yields CDR1 SGHAT and CDR2 FQNNGV. The CDR3 has 14 residues. The CDR3 coding sequence is TGTGCCAGCAGCTCAACAGGGGCGTCCTATGGCTACACCTTC. Translated: CASSSTGASYGYTF.

The gene calls are TRBV7-8 and TRBJ2-1, with 7 bases identical to TRBD2. This CDR3 has 17 amino acids. CDR1 is SGHVS, CDR2 FQNEAQ, per germline. With V trimmed by 0 bases and J by 5 bases, 10 bases remained unmatched. The CDR3 protein is CASSLAPWERGNNEQFF. The CDR3 DNA is TGTGCCAGCAGCTTAGCTCCTTGGGAGCGGGGCAACAATGAGCAGTTCTTC.

The chain employs TRBV11-3 and TRBJ1-2, with 8 nucleotides matching TRBD1. V shed 1 base, J shed 6 bases, and the junction held 1 base outside the gene matches. The CDR3 sequence is 13 residues long. In germline, CDR1 is SGHNT, CDR2 YENEEA. The CDR3 protein is CASSLAGGDGYTF. CDR3 bases: TGTGCCAGCAGCTTAGCAGGGGGCGATGGCTACACCTTC. The complete variable domain, with remaining parts taken from reference TRBV11-3 and TRBJ1-2, reads EAGVVQSPRYKIIEKKQPVAFWCNPISGHNTLYWYLQNLGQGPELLIRYENEEAVDDSQLPKDRFSAERLKGVDSTLKIQPAELGDSAVYLCASSLAGGDGYTFGSGTRLTVV.